Each of the 10 T cell receptor beta chains below was sequenced from the same sample in a study of human T cells and chemical hapten exposure. TCRdb reprocessed the RACE reads via MiXCR and lists one record per CDR3 protein. The table lists around 380,000 distinct CDR3 sequences, nearly 5% of them singletons. The time point was: patch test 1, 2 weeks after DPC sensitization. This sample's treatment: therapeutic diphenylcyclopropenone sensitization with weekly scalp DPC. This material consisted of whole blood, taken in connection with sensitization to the hapten diphenylcyclopropenone (DPC). Receptors originate from a woman between 45 and 60 years old with alopecia areata. Some clones in this sample may be carry-over from other donors' samples.

This clonotype was seen at least ten times. CDR3 in amino acids: CSAGAGNEQFF. The CDR3 nucleotides read TGCAGCGCGGGGGCCGGTAATGAGCAGTTCTTC. J is TRBJ2-1 and V is TRBV29-1; D possibly matches TRBD1 or TRBD2 (6 bases each). V was pared by 7 bases and J by 7 bases, with 11 bases between. The V gene's germline CDR1 is SQVTM and CDR2 ANQGSEA. The CDR3 runs to 11 residues.

This clonotype was seen many times. This CDR3 is CASKTAGGPSNEQFF. In nucleotides, the CDR3 is TGTGCCAGCAAGACAGCGGGAGGGCCGTCCAATGAGCAGTTCTTC. The chain recombines TRBV6-2 or TRBV6-3 with TRBJ2-1, with 10 bases fitting TRBD2. This CDR3 is built from 15 residues. From germline, CDR1 is MNHEY and CDR2 SVGEGT. With V trimmed by 7 bases and J by 6 bases, 9 bases remained unmatched.

This clonotype was counted ten times or more. The chain uses TRBV11-2 and TRBJ2-1, with TRBD2 identical over 11 bases. Germline V gene sequence: CDR1 SGHAT, CDR2 FQNNGV. With V trimmed by 1 base and J by 10 bases, 9 bases remained unmatched. The CDR3 extends over 16 amino acids. For the CDR3, the DNA is TGTGCCAGCAGCTTAGGGGTGATGGCTAGCGGGGGGGAGCAGTTCTTC. This encodes CASSLGVMASGGEQFF. The entire variable domain, with the rest obtained from reference TRBV11-2 and TRBJ2-1, is as follows: EAGVAQSPRYKIIEKRQSVAFWCNPISGHATLYWYQQILGQGPKLLIQFQNNGVVDDSQLPKDRFSAERLKGVDSTLKIQPAKLEDSAVYLCASSLGVMASGGEQFFGPGTRLTVL.

The sample holds many counts of this clonotype. The V gene is TRBV25-1, the J gene TRBJ2-2; D gene ambiguous. The germline CDR1 and CDR2 sequences are MGHDK and SYGVNS. Trimming removed 3 bases from V and 6 bases from J, with 5 bases in between. The CDR3 loop spans 12 amino acids. The DNA of the CDR3 is TGTGCCAGCAGTGAGGGGTCCGGGGAGCTGTTTTTT. Encoded protein: CASSEGSGELFF.

Many counts were recorded for this clonotype. This chain uses TRBV29-1 with TRBJ1-1; D ambiguous. Germline assignment: CDR1 SQVTM and CDR2 ANQGSEA. The CDR3 length is 11 residues. The CDR3 sequence is CSVLANTEAFF. The CDR3, as DNA: TGCAGTGTCCTGGCCAACACTGAAGCTTTCTTT.

This clonotype was observed many times. V usage is TRBV7-2 and J usage is TRBJ1-5; D may be TRBD1 (5 bases). CDR3 length: 14 residues. V lost 2 bases and J lost 7, with 12 bases in between. CDR1 is SGHTA, CDR2 FQGNSA, per germline. CDR3: CASSLPGNGQPQHF. The CDR3 nucleotides are TGTGCCAGCAGCTTACCAGGGAATGGGCAGCCCCAGCATTTT.

This clonotype was seen at least ten times. V is TRBV4-3 and J is TRBJ2-7, with D perhaps being TRBD1 or TRBD2 (5 bases each). Germline loops: CDR1 LGHNA, CDR2 YSLEER. V was cut by 2 bases and J by 0 bases, with 14 bases left in between. CDR3 length: 16 amino acids. The CDR3, as DNA: TGCGCCAGCAGCCAAAGTTCATGGGGGAGCTCCTACGAGCAGTACTTC. It translates to CASSQSSWGSSYEQYF.

This clonotype was counted at least ten times. This chain uses TRBV28 with TRBJ2-5; 12 bases fit TRBD1. Germline CDR1 reads MDHEN; CDR2 reads SYDVKM. V dropped 7 bases and J dropped 6; count of bases not matched to a gene: 9. CDR3 size: 15 residues. Here the CDR3 DNA reads TGTGCCAGCAATACGGGGGGACAGGGGGCGAAGACCCAGTACTTC. Residues: CASNTGGQGAKTQYF. The full variable domain, its missing parts supplied by reference TRBV28 and TRBJ2-5, is DVKVTQSSRYLVKRTGEKVFLECVQDMDHENMFWYRQDPGLGLRLIYFSYDVKMKEKGDIPEGYSVSREKKERFSLILESASTNQTSMYLCASNTGGQGAKTQYFGPGTRLLVL.

This clonotype was seen repeatedly, ten times or more. The chain has TRBV29-1 and TRBJ2-7, with unresolved D. This CDR3 has 11 amino acids. Trimming took 3 bases from V and 3 from J, leaving 6 bases between them. Germline CDR1 reads SQVTM; CDR2 reads ANQGSEA. Written as DNA, the CDR3 is TGCAGCGTTGACACTGACTACGAGCAGTACTTC. Protein sequence: CSVDTDYEQYF.

This clonotype was counted a few times. The chain couples TRBV6-2 or TRBV6-3 to TRBJ1-5; 8 nucleotides agree with TRBD1. V lost 8 bases to trimming and J lost 7 bases; unmatched junction nucleotides: 7. Germline loops: CDR1 MNHEY, CDR2 SVGEGT. The CDR3 contains 13 residues. CDR3 coding DNA: TGTGCCAGCTTGACAGGGGCGGGACAGCCCCAGCATTTT. This sequence encodes CASLTGAGQPQHF.